The 3 T cell receptor beta chains given below trace back to one sample, sequenced in a study of early T cells in non-severe SARS-CoV-2 infection. TCRdb recomputed calls from the 5' RACE reads with MiXCR, one row per CDR3 protein. The data show under 45,000 distinct CDR3 sequences, 6% to 7.5% seen once. The specimen comprised whole blood, sampled at baseline. These receptors came from an adult who was a healthcare worker with PCR-confirmed SARS-CoV-2 infection or an uninfected control (not recorded which).

This clonotype was seen more than once but under ten times. The chain carries TRBV2 and TRBJ2-5, with 9 bases matching TRBD2. Trimming removed 2 bases from V and 4 bases from J; junction bases left unmatched: 5. Germline V gives CDR1 SNHLY, CDR2 FYNNEI. The CDR3 length is 15 residues. CDR3 sequence: CASSEQAGGRETQYF. CDR3 nucleotides: TGTGCCAGCAGTGAACAAGCGGGAGGTCGAGAGACCCAGTACTTC.

The table lists this clonotype with many counts. The chain uses TRBV20-1 and TRBJ2-1, with 13 bases identical to TRBD2. Germline V gives CDR1 DFQATT, CDR2 SNEGSKA (reference sequence). The CDR3 spans 17 residues. Trimming at V came to 4 bases and at J to 0 bases, leaving 6 bases not matched to a gene. The CDR3 coding sequence is TGCAGTGCTACCGGGACTAGCGGGATTAGCTCCTACAATGAGCAGTTCTTC. Translation: CSATGTSGISSYNEQFF.

This clonotype has a handful of counts. The chain combines TRBV20-1 with TRBJ2-3, with TRBD2 matching over 10 bases. The V and J ends lost 6 bases and 1 base, in that order; junction bases with no gene match: 4. The CDR3 is made up of 14 amino acids. The V gene's germline CDR1 is DFQATT and CDR2 SNEGSKA (reference sequence). The CDR3 loop is CSAPSGSGTDTQYF. DNA for the CDR3: TGCAGTGCCCCTAGCGGGAGCGGCACAGATACGCAGTATTTT.